This TCR beta chain was profiled in a study of OX40 agonist ivuxolimab in advanced cancers. Here immunoSEQ multiplex PCR was the method, and the copy in TCRdb shows in-frame clones only, minus some. This table has fewer than 70,000 clones, around 85% appearing once. This material consisted of CD4+ or CD8+ T cells sorted from blood, taken in a trial of the OX40 agonist ivuxolimab. This receptor was taken from an adult with an advanced solid tumor such as melanoma, head and neck, liver or kidney cancer.

CDR3 bases: TGCGCCAGCAGCCAAGATCCGGGGAGCGGCAATCAGCCCCAGCATTTT. It yields the protein CASSQDPGSGNQPQHF. The rearrangement joins TRBV4-1 to TRBJ1-5; D gene ambiguous. The CDR3 has 16 amino acids. Trimming removed 0 bases from V and 2 bases from J, with 11 bases in between. In germline, CDR1 is MGHRA, CDR2 YSYEKL.